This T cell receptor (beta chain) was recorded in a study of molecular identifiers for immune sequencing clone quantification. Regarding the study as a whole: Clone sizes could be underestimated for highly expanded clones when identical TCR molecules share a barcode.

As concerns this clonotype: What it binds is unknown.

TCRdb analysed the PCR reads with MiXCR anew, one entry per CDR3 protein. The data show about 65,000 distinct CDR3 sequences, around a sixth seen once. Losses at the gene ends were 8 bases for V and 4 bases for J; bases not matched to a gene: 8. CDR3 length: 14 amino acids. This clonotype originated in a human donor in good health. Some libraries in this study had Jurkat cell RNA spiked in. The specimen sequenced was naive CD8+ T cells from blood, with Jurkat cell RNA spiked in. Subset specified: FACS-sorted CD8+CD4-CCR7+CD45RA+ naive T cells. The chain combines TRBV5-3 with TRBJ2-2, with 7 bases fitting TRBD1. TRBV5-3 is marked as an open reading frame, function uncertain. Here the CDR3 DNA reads TGTGCCAGCACCAGAGGGACAGTCACCGGGGAGCTGTTTTTT. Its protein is CASTRGTVTGELFF.